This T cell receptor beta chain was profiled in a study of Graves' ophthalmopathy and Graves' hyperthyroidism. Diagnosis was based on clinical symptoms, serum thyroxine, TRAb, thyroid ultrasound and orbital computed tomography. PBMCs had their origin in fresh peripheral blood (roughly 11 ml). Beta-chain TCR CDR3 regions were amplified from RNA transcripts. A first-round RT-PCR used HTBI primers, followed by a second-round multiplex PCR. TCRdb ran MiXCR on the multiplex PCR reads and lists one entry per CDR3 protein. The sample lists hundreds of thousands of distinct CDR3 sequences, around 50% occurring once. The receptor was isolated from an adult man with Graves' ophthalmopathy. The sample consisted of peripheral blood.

CDR3 amino acids: CAIDRVTLSWDTEAFF. CDR3 sequence (DNA): TGTGCCATCGACAGGGTTACCCTTAGTTGGGACACTGAAGCTTTCTTT. The chain employs TRBV19 and TRBJ1-1; TRBD1 agrees at 7 bases. Germline CDR1 is LNHDA and CDR2 is SQIVND (reference sequence). This CDR3 has 16 amino acids. V dropped 10 bases and J dropped 3; count of bases not matched to a gene: 17.